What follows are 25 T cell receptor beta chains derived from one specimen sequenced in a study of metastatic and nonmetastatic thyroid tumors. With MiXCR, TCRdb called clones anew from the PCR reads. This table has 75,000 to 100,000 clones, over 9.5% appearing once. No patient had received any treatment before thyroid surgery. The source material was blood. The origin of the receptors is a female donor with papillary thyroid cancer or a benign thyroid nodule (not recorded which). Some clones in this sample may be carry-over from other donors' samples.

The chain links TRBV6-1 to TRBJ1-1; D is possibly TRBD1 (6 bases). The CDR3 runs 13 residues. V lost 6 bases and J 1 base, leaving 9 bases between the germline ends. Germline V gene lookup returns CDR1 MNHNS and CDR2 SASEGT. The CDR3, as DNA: TGTGCCAGCAGAGCGGGACAGAACACTGAAGCTTTCTTT. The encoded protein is CASRAGQNTEAFF.

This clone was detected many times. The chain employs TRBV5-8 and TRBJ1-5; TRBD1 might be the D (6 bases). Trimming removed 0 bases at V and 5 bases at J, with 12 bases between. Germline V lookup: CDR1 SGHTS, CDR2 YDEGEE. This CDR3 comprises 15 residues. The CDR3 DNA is TGTGCCAGCAGCTTGGACCCCGGGGGCGATCAGCCCCAGCATTTT. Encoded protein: CASSLDPGGDQPQHF. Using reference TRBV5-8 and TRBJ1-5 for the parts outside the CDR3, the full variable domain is EAGVTQSPTHLIKTRGQQATLRCSPISGHTSVYWYQQALGLGLQFLLWYDEGEERNRGNFPPRFSGRQFPNYSSELNVNALELEDSALYLCASSLDPGGDQPQHFGDGTRLSIL.

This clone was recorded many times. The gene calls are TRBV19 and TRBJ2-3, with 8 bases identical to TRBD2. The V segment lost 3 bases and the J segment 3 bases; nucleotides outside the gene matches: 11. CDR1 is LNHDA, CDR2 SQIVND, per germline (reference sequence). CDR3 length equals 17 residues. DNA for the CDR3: TGTGCCAGTAGTATTTTTTCCAGCGGGAGCGTAACAGATACGCAGTATTTT. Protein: CASSIFSSGSVTDTQYF.

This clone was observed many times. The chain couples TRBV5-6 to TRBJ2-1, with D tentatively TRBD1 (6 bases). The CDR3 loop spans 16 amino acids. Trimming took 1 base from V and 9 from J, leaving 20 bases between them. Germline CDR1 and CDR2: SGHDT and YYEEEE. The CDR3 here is CASSLITFGQKIEQFF. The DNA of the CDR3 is TGTGCCAGCAGCTTGATTACCTTTGGACAGAAGATTGAGCAGTTCTTC. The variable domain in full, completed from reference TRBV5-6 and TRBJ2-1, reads DAGVTQSPTHLIKTRGQQVTLRCSPKSGHDTVSWYQQALGQGPQFIFQYYEEEERQRGNFPDRFSGHQFPNYSSELNVNALLLGDSALYLCASSLITFGQKIEQFFGPGTRLTVL.

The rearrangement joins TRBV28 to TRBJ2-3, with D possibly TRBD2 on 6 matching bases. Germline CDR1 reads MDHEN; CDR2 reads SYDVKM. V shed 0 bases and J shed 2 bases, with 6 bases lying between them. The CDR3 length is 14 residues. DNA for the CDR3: TGTGCCAGCAGTTTATGGGACTACACAGATACGCAGTATTTT. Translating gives CASSLWDYTDTQYF.

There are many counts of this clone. The CDR3 reads CASSYFRLLAKNIQYF. Written as DNA, the CDR3 is TGTGCCAGCAGTTACTTCCGGTTACTAGCCAAAAACATTCAGTACTTC. The rearrangement joins TRBV6-2 or TRBV6-3 to TRBJ2-4; D is undetermined. Germline V gives CDR1 MNHEY, CDR2 SVGEGT. V shed 1 base and J shed 0 bases, with 10 bases lying between them. The CDR3 consists of 16 residues.

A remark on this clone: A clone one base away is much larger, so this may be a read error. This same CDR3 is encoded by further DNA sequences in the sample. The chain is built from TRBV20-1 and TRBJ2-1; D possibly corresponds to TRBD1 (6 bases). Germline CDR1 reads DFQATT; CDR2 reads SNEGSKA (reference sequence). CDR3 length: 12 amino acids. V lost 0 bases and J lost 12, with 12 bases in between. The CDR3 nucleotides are TGCAGTGCTAGAGAGGGGGCTGGAATGCAGTTCTTC. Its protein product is CSAREGAGMQFF.

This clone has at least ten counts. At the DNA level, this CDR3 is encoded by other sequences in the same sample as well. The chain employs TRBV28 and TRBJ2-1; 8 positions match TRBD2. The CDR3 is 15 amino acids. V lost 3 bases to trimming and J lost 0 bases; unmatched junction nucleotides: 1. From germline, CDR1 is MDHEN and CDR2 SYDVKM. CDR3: CASSFSGNSYNEQFF. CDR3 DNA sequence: TGTGCCAGCAGTTTTAGCGGGAACTCCTACAATGAGCAGTTCTTC.

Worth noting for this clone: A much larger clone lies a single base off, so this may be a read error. The CDR3 sequence is CASTTIGRGEQFF. The CDR3 coding sequence is TGTGCCAGTACCACTATCGGGAGAGGGGAGCAGTTCTTC. The chain joins TRBV19 to TRBJ2-1; possibly TRBD2 for D (6 bases). V was trimmed by 7 bases and J by 10 bases, leaving 17 bases between them. This CDR3 spans 13 amino acids. Germline loops: CDR1 LNHDA, CDR2 SQIVND (reference sequence).

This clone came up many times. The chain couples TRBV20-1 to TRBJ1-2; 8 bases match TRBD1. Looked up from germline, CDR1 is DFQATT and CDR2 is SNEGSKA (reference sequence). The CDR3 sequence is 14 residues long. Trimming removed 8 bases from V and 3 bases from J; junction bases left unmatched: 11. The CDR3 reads CSTTQGAHDYGYTF. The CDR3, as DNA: TGCAGTACCACGCAGGGGGCGCATGACTATGGCTACACCTTC.

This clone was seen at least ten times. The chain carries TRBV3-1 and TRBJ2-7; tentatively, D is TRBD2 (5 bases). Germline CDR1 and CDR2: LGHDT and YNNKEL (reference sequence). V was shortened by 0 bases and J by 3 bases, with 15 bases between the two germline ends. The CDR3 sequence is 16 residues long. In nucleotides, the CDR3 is TGTGCCAGCAGCCAAGAAGAAGGCCTAGCAGACTACGAGCAGTACTTC. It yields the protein CASSQEEGLADYEQYF.

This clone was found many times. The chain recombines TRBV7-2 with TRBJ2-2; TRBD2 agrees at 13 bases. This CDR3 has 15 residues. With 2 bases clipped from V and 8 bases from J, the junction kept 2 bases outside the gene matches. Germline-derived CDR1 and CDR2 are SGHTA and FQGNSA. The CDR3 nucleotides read TGTGCCAGCAGCTTACAGGGACTAGCGGGAGGGGAGCTGTTTTTT. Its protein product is CASSLQGLAGGELFF.

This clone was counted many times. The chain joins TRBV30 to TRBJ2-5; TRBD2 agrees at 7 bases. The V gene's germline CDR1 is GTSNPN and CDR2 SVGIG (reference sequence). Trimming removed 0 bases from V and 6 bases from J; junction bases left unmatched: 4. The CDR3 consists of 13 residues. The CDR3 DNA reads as TGTGCCTGGAGTGTGACTAGCATGCAGACCCAGTACTTC. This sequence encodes CAWSVTSMQTQYF.

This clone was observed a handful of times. This CDR3 is CASSNRDRGVFETQYF. DNA for the CDR3: TGTGCCAGCAGCAACCGGGACAGGGGTGTTTTCGAGACCCAGTACTTC. This sequence joins TRBV7-9 and TRBJ2-5; 10 nucleotides align to TRBD1. With V trimmed by 5 bases and J by 5 bases, 11 bases remained unmatched. Germline V gene sequence: CDR1 SEHNR, CDR2 FQNEAQ (reference sequence). The CDR3 runs to 16 residues. The full variable domain, rest sourced from reference TRBV7-9 and TRBJ2-5, is DTGVSQNPRHKITKRGQNVTFRCDPISEHNRLYWYRQTLGQGPEFLTYFQNEAQLEKSRLLSDRFSAERPKGSFSTLEIQRTEQGDSAMYLCASSNRDRGVFETQYFGPGTRLLVL.

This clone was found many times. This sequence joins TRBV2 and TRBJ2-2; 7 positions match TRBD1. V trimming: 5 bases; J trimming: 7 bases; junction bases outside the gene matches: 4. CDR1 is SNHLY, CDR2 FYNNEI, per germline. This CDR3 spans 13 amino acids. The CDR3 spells CASSKTGDGELFF. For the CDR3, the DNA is TGTGCCAGCAGTAAAACAGGGGACGGGGAGCTGTTTTTT.

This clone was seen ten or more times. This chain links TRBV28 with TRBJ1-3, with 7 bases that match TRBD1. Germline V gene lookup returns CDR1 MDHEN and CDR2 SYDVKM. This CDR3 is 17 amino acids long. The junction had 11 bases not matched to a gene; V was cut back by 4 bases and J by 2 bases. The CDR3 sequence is CASSSIYRTGPGNTIYF. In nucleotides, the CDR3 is TGTGCCAGCAGTTCCATCTACCGGACAGGCCCTGGAAACACCATATATTTT.

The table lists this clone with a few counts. CDR3 sequence reads: CASSPRQGRGETQYF. CDR3 coding DNA: TGTGCCAGCAGCCCAAGACAGGGCCGTGGGGAGACCCAGTACTTC. The chain is built from TRBV7-6 and TRBJ2-5, with 7 nucleotides matching TRBD1. Looked up from germline, CDR1 is SGHVS and CDR2 is FNYEAQ. V lost 5 bases and J lost 5; bases outside the gene matches: 11. The CDR3 contains 15 residues.

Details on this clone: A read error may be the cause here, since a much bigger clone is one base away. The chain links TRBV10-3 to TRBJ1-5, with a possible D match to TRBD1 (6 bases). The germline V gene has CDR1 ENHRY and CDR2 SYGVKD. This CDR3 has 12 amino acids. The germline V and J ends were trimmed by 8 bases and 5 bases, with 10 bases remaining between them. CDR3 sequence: CAIWGRDQPQHF. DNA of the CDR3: TGTGCCATCTGGGGGCGCGATCAGCCCCAGCATTTT.

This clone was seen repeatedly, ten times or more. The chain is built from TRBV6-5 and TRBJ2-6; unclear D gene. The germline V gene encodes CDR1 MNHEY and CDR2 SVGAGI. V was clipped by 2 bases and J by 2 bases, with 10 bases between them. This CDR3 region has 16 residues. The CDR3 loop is CASSYSSAPGANVLTF. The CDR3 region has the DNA TGTGCCAGCAGTTACAGTTCGGCTCCTGGGGCCAACGTCCTGACTTTC.

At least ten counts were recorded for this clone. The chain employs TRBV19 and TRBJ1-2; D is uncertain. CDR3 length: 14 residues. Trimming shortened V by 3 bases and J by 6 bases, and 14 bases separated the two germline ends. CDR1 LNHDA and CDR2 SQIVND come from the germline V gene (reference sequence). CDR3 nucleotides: TGTGCCAGTAGTATTTTAGGCCCGCGCGATGGCTACACCTTC. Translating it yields CASSILGPRDGYTF. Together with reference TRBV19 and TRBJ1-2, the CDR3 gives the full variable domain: DGGITQSPKYLFRKEGQNVTLSCEQNLNHDAMYWYRQDPGQGLRLIYYSQIVNDFQKGDIAEGYSVSREKKESFPLTVTSAQKNPTAFYLCASSILGPRDGYTFGSGTRLTVV.

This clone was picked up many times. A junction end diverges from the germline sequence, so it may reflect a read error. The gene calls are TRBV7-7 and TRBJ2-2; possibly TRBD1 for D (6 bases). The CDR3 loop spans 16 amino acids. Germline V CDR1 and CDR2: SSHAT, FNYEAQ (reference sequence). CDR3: CASSQVGGPNTGELFF. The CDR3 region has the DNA TGTGCTAGCAGCCAAGTAGGGGGACCGAACACCGGGGAGCTGTTTTTT.

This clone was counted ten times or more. CDR3 nucleotides: TGTGCCAGCAGCAAAACAGGGTCGGGGGCTAACAATGAGCAGTTCTTC. This translates into CASSKTGSGANNEQFF. V is TRBV3-1 and J is TRBJ2-1; D tentatively reads TRBD1 or TRBD2 (6 bases each). V was trimmed by 5 bases and J by 5 bases, leaving 19 bases between them. Germline loops: CDR1 LGHDT, CDR2 YNNKEL (reference sequence). The CDR3 extends over 16 amino acids.

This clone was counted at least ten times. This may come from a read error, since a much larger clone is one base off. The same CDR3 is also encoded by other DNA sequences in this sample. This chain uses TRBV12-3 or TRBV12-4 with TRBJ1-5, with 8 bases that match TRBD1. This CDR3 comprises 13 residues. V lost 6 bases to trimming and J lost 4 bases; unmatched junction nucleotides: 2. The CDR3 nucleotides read TGTGCCAGCAGCAGGGACAGGAATCAGCCCCAGCATTTT. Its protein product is CASSRDRNQPQHF.

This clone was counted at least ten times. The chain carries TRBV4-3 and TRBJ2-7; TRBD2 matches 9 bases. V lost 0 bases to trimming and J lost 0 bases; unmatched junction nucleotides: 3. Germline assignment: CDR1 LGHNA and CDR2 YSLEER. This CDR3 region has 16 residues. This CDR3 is CASSQETSGFSYEQYF. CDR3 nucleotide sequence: TGCGCCAGCAGCCAAGAAACTAGCGGGTTCTCCTACGAGCAGTACTTC.

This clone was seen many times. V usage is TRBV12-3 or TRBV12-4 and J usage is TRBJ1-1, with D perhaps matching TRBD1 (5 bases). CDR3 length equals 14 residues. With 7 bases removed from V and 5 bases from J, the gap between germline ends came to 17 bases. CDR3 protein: CASTPEGAWTEAFF. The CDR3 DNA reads TGTGCCAGCACACCCGAAGGGGCGTGGACTGAAGCTTTCTTT.